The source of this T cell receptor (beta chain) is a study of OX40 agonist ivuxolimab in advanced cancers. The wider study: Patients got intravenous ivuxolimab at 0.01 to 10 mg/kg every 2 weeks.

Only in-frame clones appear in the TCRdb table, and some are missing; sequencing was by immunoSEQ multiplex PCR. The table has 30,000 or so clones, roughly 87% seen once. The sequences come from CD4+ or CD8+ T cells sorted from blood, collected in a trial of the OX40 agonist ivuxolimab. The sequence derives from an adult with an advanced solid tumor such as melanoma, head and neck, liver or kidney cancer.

The CDR3 coding sequence is TGTGCCAGCAGTTACAGGGGGGAGGGCACAGATACGCAGTATTTT. It codes for CASSYRGEGTDTQYF. The chain links TRBV6-5 to TRBJ2-3; perhaps D is TRBD1 or TRBD2 (6 bases each). This CDR3 spans 15 amino acids. V lost 2 bases, J lost 1 base, and 10 bases lay in between. Germline V gives CDR1 MNHEY, CDR2 SVGAGI.